Listed below are T cell receptor beta chains from one sample, sequenced in a study of T cells after yellow fever vaccination. MiXCR was run by TCRdb on the 5' RACE reads, yielding one entry per CDR3 protein. The table lists approximately 550,000 distinct CDR3 sequences, 13% of them singletons, with around an eighth in the top ten. Sequencing used PBMCs, obtained on the day of the yellow fever booster vaccination. These receptors were collected from a man aged 25 to 40 who received the YFV17D yellow fever vaccine. CDR3s include the opening cysteine and the closing phenylalanine or tryptophan. A D gene is named only where the DNA matches it firmly. A clone size is listed for some rows: how often the clone was seen (once, few, many), or a class if it is expanded.

length: 15; D: TRBD2; size: -; V: TRBV4-2; J: TRBJ2-1; CDR3: CASSQGRGLGDEQFF; DNA: TGTGCCAGCAGCCAAGGAAGGGGACTAGGCGATGAGCAGTTCTTC
length: 14; D: -; size: few; V: TRBV20-1; J: TRBJ2-7; CDR3: CSARISGPLGEQYF; DNA: TGCAGTGCTAGAATTTCGGGACCCCTGGGCGAGCAGTACTTC
length: 13; D: -; size: few; V: TRBV19; J: TRBJ2-5; CDR3: CASSMRQQETQYF; DNA: TGTGCCAGTAGTATGAGGCAGCAAGAGACCCAGTACTTC
length: 15; D: TRBD2; size: few; V: TRBV27; J: TRBJ2-7; CDR3: CASSERLAGAYEQYF; DNA: TGTGCCAGCAGTGAACGACTAGCGGGGGCCTACGAGCAGTACTTC
length: 15; D: -; size: few; V: TRBV10-3; J: TRBJ2-2; CDR3: CAISEGTFGAGELFF; DNA: TGTGCCATCAGTGAGGGGACATTTGGGGCCGGGGAGCTGTTTTTT
length: 16; D: TRBD1; size: -; V: TRBV12-3/TRBV12-4; J: TRBJ1-5; CDR3: CASSPGGAVLNQPQHF; DNA: TGTGCCAGCAGTCCAGGGGGCGCGGTTTTGAATCAGCCCCAGCATTTT
length: 14; D: TRBD1; size: -; V: TRBV5-1; J: TRBJ2-7; CDR3: CASSVGQGADEQYF; DNA: TGCGCCAGCAGCGTCGGACAGGGGGCCGACGAGCAGTACTTC
length: 15; D: TRBD2; size: few; V: TRBV5-1; J: TRBJ2-3; CDR3: CASSLDSGRPDTQYF; DNA: TGCGCCAGCAGCTTGGATAGCGGGAGGCCAGATACGCAGTATTTT
length: 13; D: TRBD2; size: -; V: TRBV25-1; J: TRBJ2-1; CDR3: CASTSGGHNEQFF; DNA: TGTGCCAGCACTAGCGGGGGACACAATGAGCAGTTCTTC
length: 14; D: -; size: -; V: TRBV19; J: TRBJ1-5; CDR3: CASKGGGFNQPQHF; DNA: TGTGCCAGTAAAGGGGGGGGGTTCAATCAGCCCCAGCATTTT
length: 16; D: TRBD2; size: -; V: TRBV20-1; J: TRBJ2-5; CDR3: CSANPGTSGAQETQYF; DNA: TGCAGTGCTAACCCCGGGACTAGCGGGGCCCAAGAGACCCAGTACTTC
length: 15; D: TRBD2; size: -; V: TRBV6-2/TRBV6-3; J: TRBJ2-7; CDR3: CASRPKREITYEQYF; DNA: TGTGCCAGCAGGCCGAAGCGGGAGATCACCTACGAGCAGTACTTC
length: 16; D: -; size: -; V: TRBV4-3; J: TRBJ2-1; CDR3: CASSPQVGRDGNEQFF; DNA: TGCGCCAGCAGCCCCCAAGTAGGGCGGGATGGGAATGAGCAGTTCTTC
length: 18; D: TRBD2; size: few; V: TRBV7-3; J: TRBJ2-3; CDR3: CASSLRTSGRGGTDTQYF; DNA: TGTGCCAGCAGCTTAAGGACTAGCGGGCGGGGTGGCACAGATACGCAGTATTTT
length: 13; D: -; size: -; V: TRBV20-1; J: TRBJ2-1; CDR3: CSAREKSYNEQFF; DNA: TGCAGTGCTAGGGAGAAATCCTACAATGAGCAGTTCTTC
length: 15; D: -; size: -; V: TRBV7-2; J: TRBJ2-2; CDR3: CASSPPGLTTGELFF; DNA: TGTGCCAGCAGCCCCCCGGGACTTACCACCGGGGAGCTGTTTTTT
length: 15; D: TRBD1; size: few; V: TRBV12-3/TRBV12-4; J: TRBJ1-4; CDR3: CASSPDRVSDEKLFF; DNA: TGTGCCAGCAGTCCCGACAGGGTTTCTGATGAAAAACTGTTTTTT
length: 17; D: TRBD1; size: -; V: TRBV5-5; J: TRBJ2-7; CDR3: CASSLRPGQGSAYEQYF; DNA: TGTGCCAGCAGCTTACGACCGGGACAGGGGAGCGCCTACGAGCAGTACTTC
length: 15; D: TRBD2; size: few; V: TRBV12-3/TRBV12-4; J: TRBJ2-5; CDR3: CASSPLGGRSETQYF; DNA: TGTGCCAGCAGCCCCTTGGGCGGGAGGTCAGAGACCCAGTACTTC
length: 12; D: -; size: few; V: TRBV6-6; J: TRBJ2-2; CDR3: CASEGGTGELFF; DNA: TGTGCCAGCGAGGGGGGCACCGGGGAGCTGTTTTTT
length: 17; D: -; size: -; V: TRBV9; J: TRBJ2-1; CDR3: CASSVAQLQRGSNEQFF; DNA: TGTGCCAGCAGCGTTGCCCAACTTCAAAGGGGGAGCAATGAGCAGTTCTTC
length: 13; D: -; size: few; V: TRBV28; J: TRBJ1-2; CDR3: CASAPGGAGGYTF; DNA: TGTGCCAGTGCCCCGGGGGGGGCGGGAGGCTACACCTTC
length: 18; D: TRBD1; size: few; V: TRBV5-1; J: TRBJ2-6; CDR3: CASSPQDRGVSGANVLTF; DNA: TGCGCCAGCAGCCCCCAGGACAGGGGGGTCTCTGGGGCCAACGTCCTGACTTTC
length: 13; D: -; size: -; V: TRBV5-1; J: TRBJ1-1; CDR3: CASSSVPGTEAFF; DNA: TGCGCCAGCAGCTCCGTACCGGGCACTGAAGCTTTCTTT
length: 18; D: -; size: few; V: TRBV5-1; J: TRBJ2-1; CDR3: CASSLGVMGGRSYNEQFF; DNA: TGCGCCAGCAGCTTAGGAGTGATGGGCGGACGCTCCTACAATGAGCAGTTCTTC
length: 12; D: -; size: -; V: TRBV5-6; J: TRBJ2-5; CDR3: CASSAAQETQYF; DNA: TGTGCCAGCAGCGCCGCCCAAGAGACCCAGTACTTC
length: 17; D: -; size: once; V: TRBV7-2; J: TRBJ2-3; CDR3: CASSSTPFVPSADTQYF; DNA: TGTGCCAGCAGCTCTACTCCCTTTGTACCCAGCGCAGATACGCAGTATTTT
length: 15; D: TRBD2; size: few; V: TRBV5-1; J: TRBJ2-3; CDR3: CASTGGGRAIDTQYF; DNA: TGCGCCAGCACGGGAGGCGGGAGGGCCATAGATACGCAGTATTTT
length: 16; D: -; size: -; V: TRBV5-1; J: TRBJ1-3; CDR3: CASSTTSGAPVNTIYF; DNA: TGCGCCAGCAGCACCACATCAGGGGCCCCGGTGAACACCATATATTTT
length: 13; D: TRBD2; size: few; V: TRBV29-1; J: TRBJ2-1; CDR3: CSVSAGGLNEQFF; DNA: TGCAGCGTTAGTGCGGGAGGTCTCAATGAGCAGTTCTTC
length: 15; D: TRBD1; size: few; V: TRBV6-2/TRBV6-3; J: TRBJ1-5; CDR3: CASSWGQGARQPQHF; DNA: TGTGCCAGCAGTTGGGGACAGGGGGCAAGACAGCCCCAGCATTTT
length: 15; D: -; size: few; V: TRBV15; J: TRBJ2-5; CDR3: CATSRDQAQWETQYF; DNA: TGTGCCACCAGCAGAGATCAAGCCCAATGGGAGACCCAGTACTTC
length: 16; D: -; size: few; V: TRBV5-1; J: TRBJ2-1; CDR3: CASSLALIVSYNEQFF; DNA: TGCGCCAGCAGCCTGGCACTAATTGTCTCCTACAATGAGCAGTTCTTC
length: 15; D: TRBD2; size: -; V: TRBV15; J: TRBJ2-3; CDR3: CATSTRREMVDTQYF; DNA: TGTGCCACCAGCACGCGGCGGGAGATGGTAGATACGCAGTATTTT
length: 14; D: TRBD2; size: -; V: TRBV20-1; J: TRBJ2-1; CDR3: CSARGGREHNEQFF; DNA: TGCAGTGCTAGAGGAGGGAGGGAGCACAATGAGCAGTTCTTC
length: 17; D: -; size: -; V: TRBV14; J: TRBJ1-3; CDR3: CASSQARGGRAGNTIYF; DNA: TGTGCCAGCAGCCAAGCCCGCGGCGGCAGGGCTGGAAACACCATATATTTT
length: 16; D: TRBD2; size: -; V: TRBV7-2; J: TRBJ2-5; CDR3: CASSLEGLAGMETQYF; DNA: TGTGCCAGCAGCTTAGAGGGACTAGCGGGAATGGAGACCCAGTACTTC
length: 12; D: -; size: few; V: TRBV7-2; J: TRBJ1-2; CDR3: CASSLKGDGYTF; DNA: TGTGCCAGCAGCTTAAAAGGAGATGGCTACACCTTC
length: 14; D: -; size: few; V: TRBV15; J: TRBJ2-3; CDR3: CATSRSSGADTQYF; DNA: TGTGCCACCAGCAGATCATCCGGAGCAGATACGCAGTATTTT